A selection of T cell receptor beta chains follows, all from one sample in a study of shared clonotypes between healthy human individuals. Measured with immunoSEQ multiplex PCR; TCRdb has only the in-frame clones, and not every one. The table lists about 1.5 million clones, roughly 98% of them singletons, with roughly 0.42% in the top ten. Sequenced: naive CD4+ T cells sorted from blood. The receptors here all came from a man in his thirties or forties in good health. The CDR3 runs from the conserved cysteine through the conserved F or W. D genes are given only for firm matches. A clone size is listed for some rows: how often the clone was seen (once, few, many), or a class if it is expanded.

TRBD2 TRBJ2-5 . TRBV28 CASSLAGVEETQYF TGTGCCAGCAGTCTAGCGGGAGTTGAGGAGACCCAGTACTTC
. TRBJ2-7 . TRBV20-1 CSADLVGEQYF TGCAGTGCCGACCTGGTTGGGGAGCAGTACTTC
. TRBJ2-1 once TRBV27 CASSPTSYNEQFF TGTGCCAGCAGCCCAACTAGCTACAATGAGCAGTTCTTC
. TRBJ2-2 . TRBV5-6 CASSLFGQTNTGELFF TGTGCCAGCAGCTTGTTTGGGCAGACGAACACCGGGGAGCTGTTTTTT
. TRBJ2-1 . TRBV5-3 CASSSPGRTYNEQFF TGTGCCAGCAGCTCTCCGGGACGGACCTACAATGAGCAGTTCTTC
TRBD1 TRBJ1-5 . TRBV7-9 CASSLTGDSNQPQHF TGTGCCAGCAGCTTGACAGGGGATAGCAATCAGCCCCAGCATTTT
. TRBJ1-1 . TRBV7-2 CASSLIGNTEAFF TGTGCCAGCAGCTTAATTGGGAACACTGAAGCTTTCTTT
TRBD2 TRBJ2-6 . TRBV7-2 CASSLGFAREASGANVLTF TGTGCCAGCAGCCTAGGGTTTGCGCGGGAGGCGTCTGGGGCCAACGTCCTGACTTTC
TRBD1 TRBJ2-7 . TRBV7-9 CASSYGTGVWTNEQYF TGTGCCAGCAGCTACGGGACAGGGGTGTGGACCAACGAGCAGTACTTC
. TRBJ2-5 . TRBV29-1 CSVGSIEETQYF TGCAGCGTGGGGTCGATTGAAGAGACCCAGTACTTC
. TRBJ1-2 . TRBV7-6 CASSLNTITRAQDVGYTF TGTGCCAGCAGCTTAAATACTATAACCAGGGCACAGGACGTCGGCTACACCTTC
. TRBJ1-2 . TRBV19 CASTVEGGYTF TGTGCCAGTACCGTCGAAGGGGGCTACACCTTC
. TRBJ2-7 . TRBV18 CASSPRLGVANPYEQYF TGTGCCAGCTCACCACGTCTCGGCGTAGCGAACCCCTACGAGCAGTACTTC
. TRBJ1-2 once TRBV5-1 CASSLARTNYGYTF TGCGCCAGCAGCTTGGCCCGGACTAACTATGGCTACACCTTC
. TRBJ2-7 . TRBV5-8 CASSLNLRRVGEQYF TGTGCCAGCAGCTTGAACCTCCGGAGGGTGGGCGAGCAGTACTTC
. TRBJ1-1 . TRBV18 CASSPYRENTEAFF TGTGCCAGCTCACCATACAGAGAGAACACTGAAGCTTTCTTT